The 19 T cell receptor beta chains listed next were all sequenced from one sample in a study of T cell clonotyping in hematopoietic cell transplantation. This sample's time point: recipient sample about 28 days before transplant, after cytoreduction. Measured with immunoSEQ multiplex PCR; TCRdb has only the in-frame clones, and not every one. The data contain about 76,000 clones, about 96% of them singletons. Sequenced here: peripheral blood mononuclear cells, sampled before stem cell transplant. Source of these receptors: a woman in her forties or fifties with acute myeloid leukemia. Some clones in this sample may be carry-over from other donors' samples.

This clone showed up just a few times. This chain links TRBV27 with TRBJ1-6; 12 bases map to TRBD1. The CDR3 has 15 amino acids. Germline lookup yields CDR1 MNHEY and CDR2 SMNVEV (reference sequence). Trimming removed 3 bases from V and 7 bases from J; junction bases left unmatched: 1. CDR3 bases: TGTGCCAGCAGTTTGGGGACAGGGGGCAATTCACCCCTCCACTTT. Translation gives CASSLGTGGNSPLHF.

The chain is built from TRBV5-1 and TRBJ1-1; no firm D call. This CDR3 comprises 15 residues. V was shortened by 1 base and J by 4 bases, with 14 bases between the two germline ends. Germline V lookup: CDR1 SGHRS, CDR2 YFSETQ. The CDR3 reads CASSLSIQRVTEAFF. CDR3 sequence (DNA): TGCGCCAGCAGCTTGTCTATACAGAGGGTCACTGAAGCTTTCTTT.

J is TRBJ2-3 and V is TRBV5-6, with 8 bases fitting TRBD2. Germline CDR1 and CDR2: SGHDT and YYEEEE. V was pared by 5 bases and J by 2 bases, with 7 bases of the junction left unmatched. The CDR3 sequence is 15 residues long. The chain's CDR3 is CASSSGAGATDTQYF. Written as DNA, the CDR3 is TGTGCCAGCAGTTCTGGAGCGGGAGCCACAGATACGCAGTATTTT. Drawing the rest from reference TRBV5-6 and TRBJ2-3, the complete variable domain is DAGVTQSPTHLIKTRGQQVTLRCSPKSGHDTVSWYQQALGQGPQFIFQYYEEEERQRGNFPDRFSGHQFPNYSSELNVNALLLGDSALYLCASSSGAGATDTQYFGPGTRLTVL.

V is TRBV5-1 and J is TRBJ2-3; maybe TRBD2 (5 bases). The germline V gene has CDR1 SGHRS and CDR2 YFSETQ. The V and J ends lost 4 bases and 0 bases respectively, with 15 bases between them. CDR3 length equals 16 residues. CDR3 in DNA: TGCGCCAGCAGCAGCGAGGGTCGCGATAGCACAGATACGCAGTATTTT. This codes for CASSSEGRDSTDTQYF.

CDR3 protein: CASSVGQGTGNTIYF. The CDR3 coding sequence is TGTGCCAGCAGCGTAGGGCAGGGGACTGGAAACACCATATATTTT. The rearrangement joins TRBV9 to TRBJ1-3; a weak D match, TRBD1 (6 bases). The CDR3 spans 15 residues. The V gene's germline CDR1 is SGDLS and CDR2 YYNGEE. The ends were cut back, 0 bases at V and 2 bases at J, with 9 bases in the middle.

The rearrangement links TRBV19 to TRBJ1-1; possibly TRBD1 for D (6 bases). CDR3 length: 14 residues. The ends were cut back, 9 bases at V and 0 bases at J, with 14 bases in the middle. Germline-derived CDR1 and CDR2 are LNHDA and SQIVND (reference sequence). The CDR3 protein is CASRRGDVNTEAFF. The CDR3 nucleotides are TGTGCCAGCCGGAGGGGGGACGTGAACACTGAAGCTTTCTTT.

J is TRBJ1-1 and V is TRBV11-3; TRBD1 agrees at 7 bases. This CDR3 comprises 15 residues. V shed 3 bases and J 0 bases; nucleotides not matched to a gene: 4. CDR1 SGHNT and CDR2 YENEEA come from the germline V gene. CDR3: CASSLTGQMNTEAFF. Written as DNA, the CDR3 is TGTGCCAGCAGCTTGACGGGACAGATGAACACTGAAGCTTTCTTT.

This clone occurred once. V gene TRBV10-3 combines with J gene TRBJ1-1; D gene uncertain. Germline lookup yields CDR1 ENHRY and CDR2 SYGVKD. V was shortened by 7 bases and J by 11 bases, with 14 bases between the two germline ends. The CDR3 is made up of 11 amino acids. DNA for the CDR3: TGTGCCATCAAAGAGGCCTCCGTGGCTTTCTTT. It encodes CAIKEASVAFF.

The genes are TRBV15 and TRBJ1-2, with TRBD1 as a possible D gene (5 bases). The CDR3 is made up of 17 amino acids. Trimming took 2 bases from V and 1 from J, leaving 17 bases between them. Germline CDR1 LNHNV, CDR2 YYDKDF (reference sequence). The CDR3 reads CATSRPTYRPFNYGYTF. The CDR3 nucleotides read TGTGCCACCAGCAGACCGACTTACAGGCCCTTTAACTATGGCTACACCTTC.

This chain connects TRBV2 to TRBJ2-1; D is possibly TRBD1 or TRBD2 (5 bases each). Trimming cost V 6 bases and J 2 bases, with 20 bases left between them. Per germline, CDR1 SNHLY and CDR2 FYNNEI. CDR3 length: 17 residues. CDR3 residues: CASRKGASQGPYNEQFF. The CDR3 DNA reads as TGTGCCAGCAGAAAAGGGGCTAGCCAAGGGCCCTACAATGAGCAGTTCTTC.

The chain recombines TRBV5-1 with TRBJ2-5; 10 bases line up with TRBD2. Germline loops: CDR1 SGHRS, CDR2 YFSETQ. The CDR3 is 15 residues long. The J segment lost 4 bases and the V segment lost 0 bases, leaving 3 bases of the junction unmatched. CDR3: CASSLGSGGTETQYF. CDR3 sequence (DNA): TGCGCCAGCAGCTTGGGTAGCGGGGGGACAGAGACCCAGTACTTC.

V and J are TRBV7-8 and TRBJ2-1; D is perhaps TRBD1 (5 bases). Trimming left V 0 bases short and J 8 bases short, with 17 bases between. The CDR3 sequence is 16 residues long. Germline CDR1 is SGHVS and CDR2 is FQNEAQ. Here the CDR3 reads CASSLAQGPIVDEQFF. DNA of the CDR3: TGTGCCAGCAGCTTAGCCCAGGGCCCTATTGTGGATGAGCAGTTCTTC.

This clone was seen only once. The genes are TRBV27 and TRBJ1-1; D is ambiguous. Germline V CDR1 and CDR2: MNHEY, SMNVEV (reference sequence). The CDR3 totals 11 residues. V was cut by 6 bases and J by 4 bases, with 6 bases left in between. CDR3 sequence: CASRRGTEAFF. CDR3 bases: TGTGCCAGCAGACGGGGCACTGAAGCTTTCTTT.

The chain uses TRBV27 and TRBJ1-2; D might be TRBD1 (5 bases). Per the germline V gene, CDR1 is MNHEY and CDR2 is SMNVEV (reference sequence). The V gene lost 5 bases and the J gene lost 5 bases, with 18 bases spanning the gap. CDR3 length: 15 residues. The CDR3 DNA follows: TGTGCCAGCAGTCCACCGGGGGGGTCTCGGTATGGCTACACCTTC. Protein product: CASSPPGGSRYGYTF.

The V call is TRBV18, the J call TRBJ1-1; a possible D gene is TRBD1 (5 bases). CDR1 is KGHSH, CDR2 LQKENI, per germline. V lost 0 bases to trimming and J lost 1 base, with 9 bases between them. The CDR3 spans 15 residues. The CDR3 coding sequence is TGTGCCAGCTCACCACCGACAGATACGAACACTGAAGCTTTCTTT. Amino acids: CASSPPTDTNTEAFF.

The CDR3 sequence is CSARTSLGQFF. CDR3 DNA: TGCAGTGCCCGGACTAGCTTGGGTCAGTTCTTC. The chain employs TRBV20-1 and TRBJ2-1; 8 bases match TRBD2. V shed 6 bases and J 13 bases; nucleotides not matched to a gene: 8. Germline V gives CDR1 DFQATT, CDR2 SNEGSKA (reference sequence). This CDR3 region has 11 residues.

This clone came up once. J is TRBJ1-4 and V is TRBV30; no clear D. V was cut by 0 bases and J by 7 bases, with 9 bases left in between. This CDR3 comprises 13 residues. CDR1 is GTSNPN, CDR2 SVGIG, per germline (reference sequence). The CDR3 bases are TGTGCCTGGAGTGTACAATTGGGTGAAAAACTGTTTTTT. Translated, it gives CAWSVQLGEKLFF. The full variable domain, its missing parts supplied by reference TRBV30 and TRBJ1-4, is SQTIHQWPATLVQPVGSPLSLECTVEGTSNPNLYWYRQAAGRGLQLLFYSVGIGQISSEVPQNLSASRPQDRQFILSSKKLLLSDSGFYLCAWSVQLGEKLFFGSGTQLSVL.

The chain combines TRBV19 with TRBJ1-5, with TRBD1 as a possible D gene (5 bases). The CDR3 consists of 15 residues. Germline CDR1 LNHDA, CDR2 SQIVND (reference sequence). V lost 10 bases, J lost 0 bases, and 16 bases lay in between. This CDR3 reads CATKPGANSNQPQHF. CDR3 coding DNA: TGTGCCACGAAACCCGGGGCTAATAGCAATCAGCCCCAGCATTTT. The full variable domain, rest sourced from reference TRBV19 and TRBJ1-5, is DGGITQSPKYLFRKEGQNVTLSCEQNLNHDAMYWYRQDPGQGLRLIYYSQIVNDFQKGDIAEGYSVSREKKESFPLTVTSAQKNPTAFYLCATKPGANSNQPQHFGDGTRLSIL.

V is TRBV7-8 and J is TRBJ2-1, with 11 bases fitting TRBD2. CDR1 SGHVS and CDR2 FQNEAQ come from the germline V gene. Trimming removed 4 bases from V and 15 bases from J; junction bases left unmatched: 5. The CDR3 is made up of 12 amino acids. The chain's CDR3 is CASSSTGTSGFF. CDR3 nucleotides: TGTGCCAGCAGCTCTACGGGGACTAGCGGGTTCTTC.